A single sample gave rise to the 27 T cell receptor beta chains below, sequenced in a study of CD8 T cells in ankylosing spondylitis. Findings and limits, study-wide: Characteristic, it appeared, of ankylosing spondylitis blood was a TCR beta motif of several highly homologous variants.

Which antigens these TCRs recognize remains unknown. From the 5' RACE reads, TCRdb called clonotypes with MiXCR, one entry per CDR3 protein. The table has 200,000 to 250,000 distinct CDR3 sequences, 18% seen once. Sequencing used blood, either unsorted or a sorted T cell fraction (not recorded which). The receptors derive from a male donor with ankylosing spondylitis.

This clonotype has only a few counts. This sequence joins TRBV7-2 and TRBJ2-1, with 8 bases identical to TRBD2. CDR1 and CDR2 (germline): SGHTA, FQGNSA. The V gene end was trimmed by 9 bases and the J gene end by 2 bases; junction bases not matched to a gene: 6. The CDR3 extends over 14 amino acids. CDR3 amino acids: CARPGTRTYNEQFF. The CDR3 bases are TGTGCCAGACCCGGGACTAGAACCTACAATGAGCAGTTCTTC.

This rearrangement joins TRBV27 to TRBJ2-2; D is unclear. CDR1 and CDR2 from the germline V gene are MNHEY and SMNVEV (reference sequence). CDR3 length: 12 residues. Trimming pared 3 bases from V and 6 bases from J, leaving 5 bases between. CDR3 amino acids: CASSFPAGELFF. The CDR3 coding sequence is TGTGCCAGCAGTTTTCCCGCCGGGGAGCTGTTTTTT.

The chain uses TRBV29-1 and TRBJ2-7; TRBD2 matches 8 bases. The CDR3 is 14 residues long. From germline, CDR1 is SQVTM and CDR2 ANQGSEA. V gave up 1 base and J gave up 4 bases; unmatched junction bases: 6. CDR3: CSVEVVTGGYEQYF. In nucleotides, the CDR3 is TGCAGCGTTGAAGTCGTGACGGGGGGGTACGAGCAGTACTTC.

In this sample, this clonotype turned up a few times. This chain links TRBV4-1 with TRBJ2-2, with 7 bases fitting TRBD2. CDR3 length: 17 residues. CDR1 MGHRA and CDR2 YSYEKL come from the germline V gene. Losses at the gene ends were 3 bases for V and 7 bases for J; bases not matched to a gene: 14. CDR3 DNA sequence: TGCGCCAGCAGCCAGGAAGCGAGCCTAGCGGACCTCGGGGAGCTGTTTTTT. This codes for CASSQEASLADLGELFF.

This clonotype was counted many times. V and J are TRBV4-1 and TRBJ2-5; 7 positions agree with TRBD2. Trimming at V came to 1 base and at J to 4 bases, leaving 6 bases not matched to a gene. Germline assignment: CDR1 MGHRA and CDR2 YSYEKL. The CDR3 is 15 residues long. CDR3 loop: CASSQVSGEGETQYF. CDR3 coding DNA: TGCGCCAGCAGCCAAGTGAGCGGGGAGGGAGAGACCCAGTACTTC.

Many counts were recorded for this clonotype. The chain has TRBV7-9 and TRBJ2-3; 10 nucleotides align to TRBD2. V was pared by 2 bases and J by 3 bases, with 8 bases of the junction left unmatched. The CDR3 length is 17 residues. The germline V gene has CDR1 SEHNR and CDR2 FQNEAQ (reference sequence). CDR3 bases: TGTGCCAGCAGCTTACGGGCGAGCGGGGGGGCAACAGATACGCAGTATTTT. Its translation: CASSLRASGGATDTQYF.

The gene calls are TRBV12-5 and TRBJ2-7, with unresolved D. The V gene lost 2 bases and the J gene lost 5 bases, with 4 bases spanning the gap. The germline V gene has CDR1 LGHNT and CDR2 FRNRAP. The CDR3 has 11 residues. CDR3 coding DNA: TGTGCTAGTGGTTTGTCCCACGAGCAGTACTTC. Its protein is CASGLSHEQYF. Variable domain in full (rest from reference TRBV12-5 and TRBJ2-7): DARVTQTPRHKVTEMGQEVTMRCQPILGHNTVFWYRQTMMQGLELLAYFRNRAPLDDSGMPKDRFSAEMPDATLATLKIQPSEPRDSAVYFCASGLSHEQYFGPGTRLTVT.

This clonotype has a handful of counts. This chain links TRBV7-2 with TRBJ2-1, with TRBD1 identical over 8 bases. V trimming: 2 bases; J trimming: 4 bases; junction bases outside the gene matches: 7. In germline, CDR1 is SGHTA, CDR2 FQGNSA. The CDR3 spans 16 residues. The DNA of the CDR3 is TGTGCCAGCAGCTTACCCCAGGGGGCGCTTTACAATGAGCAGTTCTTC. This encodes CASSLPQGALYNEQFF.

This clonotype showed up just a few times. The gene calls are TRBV20-1 and TRBJ1-2; 7 bases are a match to TRBD1. Looked up from germline, CDR1 is DFQATT and CDR2 is SNEGSKA (reference sequence). The CDR3 runs to 14 residues. With 5 bases clipped from V and 4 bases from J, the junction kept 10 bases outside the gene matches. The CDR3 bases are TGCAGTGCTCAGCAAATGGACAGGTTCTATGGCTACACCTTC. This sequence encodes CSAQQMDRFYGYTF.

This clonotype showed up many times. The chain is built from TRBV27 and TRBJ2-1, with D unclear. V was shortened by 2 bases and J by 7 bases, with 6 bases between the two germline ends. The CDR3 contains 12 residues. The V gene's germline CDR1 is MNHEY and CDR2 SMNVEV (reference sequence). This chain's CDR3 is CASSLIGNEQFF. DNA for the CDR3: TGTGCCAGCAGTTTAATTGGTAATGAGCAGTTCTTC.

This chain uses TRBV30 with TRBJ1-1, with D maybe TRBD1 (5 bases). The CDR3 has 14 amino acids. Looked up from germline, CDR1 is GTSNPN and CDR2 is SVGIG (reference sequence). V shed 5 bases and J shed 5 bases, with 18 bases lying between them. In DNA, the CDR3 is TGTGCCTGGGGGGCCGGGGTTCGGGGGACTGAAGCTTTCTTT. It codes for CAWGAGVRGTEAFF. Full variable domain (missing parts from reference TRBV30 and TRBJ1-1): SQTIHQWPATLVQPVGSPLSLECTVEGTSNPNLYWYRQAAGRGLQLLFYSVGIGQISSEVPQNLSASRPQDRQFILSSKKLLLSDSGFYLCAWGAGVRGTEAFFGQGTRLTVV.

This clonotype turned up a few times. This chain uses TRBV7-4 with TRBJ2-7; 9 nucleotides align to TRBD1. The CDR3 is made up of 16 amino acids. The junction had 9 bases not matched to a gene; V was cut back by 4 bases and J by 2 bases. Germline CDR1 reads SGHVT; CDR2 reads SQSDAQ. The CDR3, as DNA: TGTGCCAGCAGCTCAATACGCCGGGACAGGGCCTACGAGCAGTACTTC. Translating it yields CASSSIRRDRAYEQYF.

CDR3 DNA sequence: TGTGCCAGCAGGGGGGAAATCACCGGGGAGCTGTTTTTT. Its protein product is CASRGEITGELFF. The rearrangement joins TRBV7-8 to TRBJ2-2, with D possibly called TRBD1 or TRBD2 (5 bases each). This CDR3 comprises 13 residues. V lost 6 bases to trimming and J lost 4 bases, with 9 bases between them. Germline lookup yields CDR1 SGHVS and CDR2 FQNEAQ.

In this sample, this clonotype turned up many times. The chain uses TRBV20-1 and TRBJ2-1; weak D call: TRBD1 (5 bases). Germline-derived CDR1 and CDR2 are DFQATT and SNEGSKA (reference sequence). CDR3 length equals 13 residues. The V end lost 3 bases, the J end lost 4 bases, and 10 bases lay between the germline ends. The DNA of the CDR3 is TGCAGTGCTAGCGACAGAAATTACAATGAGCAGTTCTTC. Its translation: CSASDRNYNEQFF.

The chain links TRBV12-3 or TRBV12-4 to TRBJ2-1; D gene ambiguous. This CDR3 contains 13 residues. V was clipped by 1 base and J by 9 bases, with 10 bases between them. CDR3 bases: TGTGCCAGCAGTTTAGGATACGTTCTTGAGCAGTTCTTC. This encodes CASSLGYVLEQFF.

The chain carries TRBV6-2 or TRBV6-3 and TRBJ2-1; D perhaps matches TRBD1 (5 bases). CDR3 length: 17 residues. Trimming stripped 5 bases from V and 1 base from J, with 18 bases between. Germline CDR1 is MNHEY and CDR2 is SVGEGT. This CDR3 is CASSMVVGVDSYNEQFF. The CDR3 region has the DNA TGTGCCAGCAGTATGGTCGTAGGGGTCGATTCCTACAATGAGCAGTTCTTC.

The chain is built from TRBV5-1 and TRBJ2-7, with 9 positions matching TRBD1. This CDR3 has 15 residues. CDR1 and CDR2 (germline): SGHRS, YFSETQ. J was trimmed by 7 bases and V by 0 bases; bases with no gene match: 8. Here the CDR3 DNA reads TGCGCCAGCAGCTTGGCGACAGGGGGAACTGATGAGCAGTACTTC. This gives the protein CASSLATGGTDEQYF.

This clonotype has just a few counts. This chain uses TRBV5-6 with TRBJ2-2, with D possibly being TRBD2 (6 bases). Germline CDR1 SGHDT, CDR2 YYEEEE. The CDR3 length is 15 residues. V was clipped by 4 bases and J by 7 bases, with 17 bases between them. The CDR3 region has the DNA TGTGCCAGCAGCCTACGGGGGAGTAGTGGCGGGGAGCTGTTTTTT. Protein sequence: CASSLRGSSGGELFF. Full variable domain (rest looked up from reference TRBV5-6 and TRBJ2-2): DAGVTQSPTHLIKTRGQQVTLRCSPKSGHDTVSWYQQALGQGPQFIFQYYEEEERQRGNFPDRFSGHQFPNYSSELNVNALLLGDSALYLCASSLRGSSGGELFFGEGSRLTVL.

The J gene is TRBJ2-3, the V gene TRBV30, with 9 bases aligning to TRBD2. V lost 3 bases to trimming and J lost 5 bases; unmatched junction nucleotides: 6. The CDR3 consists of 14 residues. CDR1 is GTSNPN, CDR2 SVGIG, per germline (reference sequence). This CDR3 reads CAWRVAGEVDTQYF. In DNA, the CDR3 is TGTGCCTGGAGGGTAGCGGGAGAGGTAGATACGCAGTATTTT.

This clonotype appeared a few times. The chain employs TRBV3-1 and TRBJ2-7, with D unclear. The CDR3 covers 13 residues. Between the trimmed V and J ends, which lost 0 bases and 5 bases, there was a span of 8 bases. The germline V gene encodes CDR1 LGHDT and CDR2 YNNKEL (reference sequence). CDR3 DNA sequence: TGTGCCAGCAGCCAAGAGGATAGTCACGAGCAGTACTTC. Amino acids: CASSQEDSHEQYF.

In this sample, this clonotype turned up a few times. The V gene is TRBV4-3, the J gene TRBJ2-7, with D hard to call. This CDR3 is 15 amino acids long. Germline V CDR1 and CDR2: LGHNA, YSLEER. Trimming removed 0 bases at V and 4 bases at J, with 13 bases between. Here the CDR3 DNA reads TGCGCCAGCAGCCAAGATTGGGGTTCTGGGTACGAGCAGTACTTC. This codes for CASSQDWGSGYEQYF.

The V and J genes are TRBV14 and TRBJ2-7; D unresolved. This CDR3 has 14 amino acids. V was trimmed by 3 bases and J by 2 bases, leaving 11 bases between them. Germline V lookup: CDR1 SGHDN, CDR2 FVKESK. In DNA form, the CDR3 reads TGTGCCAGCAGCCAGAGGAGTCTAACCTACGAGCAGTACTTC. It encodes CASSQRSLTYEQYF.

This clonotype was observed many times. The chain uses TRBV29-1 and TRBJ1-1, with 7 nucleotides matching TRBD1. The CDR3 covers 13 residues. Per germline, CDR1 SQVTM and CDR2 ANQGSEA. With 3 bases clipped from V and 3 bases from J, the junction kept 4 bases outside the gene matches. CDR3: CSVDTGEYTEAFF. CDR3 nucleotides: TGCAGCGTTGATACAGGGGAGTACACTGAAGCTTTCTTT.

This clonotype appeared many times. The V call is TRBV7-2, the J call TRBJ2-4, with D unclear. V shed 0 bases and J shed 1 base, with 13 bases lying between them. Germline CDR1 is SGHTA and CDR2 is FQGNSA. The CDR3 is 17 residues long. The CDR3 loop reads CASSLAVGFPAKNIQYF. Written as DNA, the CDR3 is TGTGCCAGCAGCTTAGCTGTAGGGTTCCCTGCCAAAAACATTCAGTACTTC.

This clonotype appeared a few times. The CDR3 DNA follows: TGCAGTGCTGACACAGGGGGCTACAATGAGCAGTTCTTC. It specifies CSADTGGYNEQFF. The chain recombines TRBV20-1 with TRBJ2-1; 8 bases agree with TRBD1. The CDR3 has 13 amino acids. The J segment lost 3 bases and the V segment lost 5 bases, leaving 3 bases of the junction unmatched. Germline-derived CDR1 and CDR2 are DFQATT and SNEGSKA (reference sequence).

This clonotype came up a few times. V usage is TRBV20-1 and J usage is TRBJ2-1, with a weak D call TRBD2 (6 bases). Germline V gene data show CDR1 as DFQATT and CDR2 as SNEGSKA (reference sequence). The CDR3 sequence is 15 residues long. Trimming shortened V by 0 bases and J by 10 bases, and 19 bases separated the two germline ends. The CDR3 nucleotides are TGCAGTGCTAGAGATTTCCTAGCGCTCCAAAAAGAGCAGTTCTTC. It translates to CSARDFLALQKEQFF.

This clonotype was observed a few times. This chain joins TRBV27 and TRBJ2-2; weak D call: TRBD1 (6 bases). V was shortened by 5 bases and J by 4 bases, with 14 bases between the two germline ends. From germline, CDR1 is MNHEY and CDR2 SMNVEV (reference sequence). This CDR3 has 15 residues. In DNA form, the CDR3 reads TGTGCCAGCAGTCCCGGGACAAAGGGCACCGGGGAGCTGTTTTTT. It encodes CASSPGTKGTGELFF.